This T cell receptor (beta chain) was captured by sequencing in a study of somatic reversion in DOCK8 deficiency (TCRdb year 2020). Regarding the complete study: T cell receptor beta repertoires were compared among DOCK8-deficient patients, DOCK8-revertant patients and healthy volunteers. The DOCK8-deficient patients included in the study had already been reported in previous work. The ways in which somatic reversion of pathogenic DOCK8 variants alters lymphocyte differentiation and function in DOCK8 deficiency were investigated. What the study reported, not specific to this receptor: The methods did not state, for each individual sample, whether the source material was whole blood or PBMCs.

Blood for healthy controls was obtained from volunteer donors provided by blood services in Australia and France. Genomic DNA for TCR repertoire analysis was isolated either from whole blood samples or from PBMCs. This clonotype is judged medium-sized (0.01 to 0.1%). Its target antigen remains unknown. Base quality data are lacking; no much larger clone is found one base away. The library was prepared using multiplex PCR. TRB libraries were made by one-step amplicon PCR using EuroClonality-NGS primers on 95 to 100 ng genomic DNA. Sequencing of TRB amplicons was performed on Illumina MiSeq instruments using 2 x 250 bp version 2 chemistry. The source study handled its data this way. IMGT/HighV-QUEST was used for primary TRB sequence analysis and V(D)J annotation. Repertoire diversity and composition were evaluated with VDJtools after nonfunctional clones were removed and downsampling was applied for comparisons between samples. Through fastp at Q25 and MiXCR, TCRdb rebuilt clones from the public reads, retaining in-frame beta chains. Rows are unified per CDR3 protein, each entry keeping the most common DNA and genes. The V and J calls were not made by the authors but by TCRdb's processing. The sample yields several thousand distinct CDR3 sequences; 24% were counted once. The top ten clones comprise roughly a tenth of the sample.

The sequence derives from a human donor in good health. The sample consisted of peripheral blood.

The nucleotide sequence reads as follows: TGTGCCAGTAGTATAGGGGCGAGCTCCTATAATTCACCCCTCCACTTT. Its translation is CASSIGASSYNSPLHF. The chain links TRBV19 with TRBJ1-6; the D gene lacks a confident call. Relative to germline, V is 1 base shorter and J is 0 bases shorter, with 7 bases between their ends. The CDR3 sequence holds 16 residues, the cysteine and phenylalanine included. The DNA shown is the 48-base CDR3, in frame from base 1. CDR1 and CDR2 were assigned from the germline V gene (reference sequence) as LNHDA and SQIVND.